This TCR beta chain was profiled in a study of cytomegalovirus exposure and HLA in healthy donors. Concerning this clone: Its matching antigen is unknown.

This CDR3 contains 15 residues. The ends were cut back, 6 bases at V and 1 base at J, with 13 bases in the middle. Using immunoSEQ multiplex PCR, the repertoire was profiled, and TCRdb retains in-frame clones only, with some absent. The top ten hold 1.5% to 2% of the sample, which has 100,000 to 150,000 clones, about 90% seen once. Findings and caveats of the study: Rarity characterized most TCR sequences, yet some public TCRs appeared in many donors.

V gene TRBV23-1 combines with J gene TRBJ1-5; no clear D. TRBV23-1 qualifies as an ORF whose function is uncertain. The source of this sequence is a woman aged 18-29 years in good health and CMV-seronegative. The material sequenced was PBMCs. This CDR3 is CASSLRGSSNQPQHF. The CDR3, as DNA: TGCGCCAGCAGCCTCCGGGGATCGAGCAATCAGCCCCAGCATTTT.